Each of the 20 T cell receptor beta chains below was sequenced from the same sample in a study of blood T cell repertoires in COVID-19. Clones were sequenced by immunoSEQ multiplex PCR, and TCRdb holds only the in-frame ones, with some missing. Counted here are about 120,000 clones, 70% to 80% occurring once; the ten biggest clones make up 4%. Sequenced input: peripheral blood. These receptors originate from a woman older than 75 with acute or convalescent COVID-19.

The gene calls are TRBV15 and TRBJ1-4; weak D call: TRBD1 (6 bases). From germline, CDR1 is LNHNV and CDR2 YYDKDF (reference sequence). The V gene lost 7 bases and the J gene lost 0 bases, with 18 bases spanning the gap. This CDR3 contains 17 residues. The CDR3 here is CATTDFGQLATNEKLFF. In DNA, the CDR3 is TGTGCCACCACCGATTTCGGACAGCTTGCAACTAATGAAAAACTGTTTTTT.

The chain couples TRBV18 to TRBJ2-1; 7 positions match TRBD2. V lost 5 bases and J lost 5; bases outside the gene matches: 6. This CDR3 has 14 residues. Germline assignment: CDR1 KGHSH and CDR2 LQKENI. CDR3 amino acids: CASSFSRGDNEQFF. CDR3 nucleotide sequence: TGTGCCAGCTCATTTTCACGGGGGGACAATGAGCAGTTCTTC.

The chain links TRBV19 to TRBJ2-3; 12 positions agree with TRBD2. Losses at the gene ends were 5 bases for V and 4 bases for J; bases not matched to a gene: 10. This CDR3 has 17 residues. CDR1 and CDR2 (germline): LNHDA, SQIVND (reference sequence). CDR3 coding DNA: TGTGCCAGTAGTTTAGCAGCTAGCGGGAGGGTCCCAGATACGCAGTATTTT. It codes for CASSLAASGRVPDTQYF.

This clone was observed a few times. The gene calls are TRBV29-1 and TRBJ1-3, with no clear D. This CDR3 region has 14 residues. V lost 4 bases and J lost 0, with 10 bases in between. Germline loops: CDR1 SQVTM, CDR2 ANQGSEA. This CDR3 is CSVGVGSSGNTIYF. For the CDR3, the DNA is TGCAGCGTTGGGGTGGGGAGCTCTGGAAACACCATATATTTT. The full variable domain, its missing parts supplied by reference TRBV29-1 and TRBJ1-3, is SAVISQKPSRDICQRGTSLTIQCQVDSQVTMMFWYRQQPGQSLTLIATANQGSEATYESGFVIDKFPISRPNLTFSTLTVSNMSPEDSSIYLCSVGVGSSGNTIYFGEGSWLTVV.

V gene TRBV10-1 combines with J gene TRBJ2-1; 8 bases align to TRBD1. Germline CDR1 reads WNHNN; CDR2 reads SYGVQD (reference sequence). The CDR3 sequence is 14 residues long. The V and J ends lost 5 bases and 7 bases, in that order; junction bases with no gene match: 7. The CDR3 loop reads CASSSGGEVNEQFF. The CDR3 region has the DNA TGCGCCAGCAGTTCAGGGGGCGAGGTGAATGAGCAGTTCTTC.

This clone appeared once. This CDR3 reads CASSLGGGVTGELFF. CDR3 nucleotides: TGTGCCAGCAGCTTAGGCGGGGGAGTGACCGGGGAGCTGTTTTTT. The chain is built from TRBV7-2 and TRBJ2-2; 7 nucleotides align to TRBD2. There are 15 residues in the CDR3. CDR1 SGHTA and CDR2 FQGNSA come from the germline V gene. The V gene end was trimmed by 1 base and the J gene end by 5 bases; junction bases not matched to a gene: 4.

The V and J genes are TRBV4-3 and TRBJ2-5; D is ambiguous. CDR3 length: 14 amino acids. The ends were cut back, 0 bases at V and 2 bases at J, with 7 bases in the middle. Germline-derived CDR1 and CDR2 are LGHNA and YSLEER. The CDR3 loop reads CASSQDRRQETQYF. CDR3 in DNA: TGCGCCAGCAGCCAAGACAGGCGACAAGAGACCCAGTACTTC.

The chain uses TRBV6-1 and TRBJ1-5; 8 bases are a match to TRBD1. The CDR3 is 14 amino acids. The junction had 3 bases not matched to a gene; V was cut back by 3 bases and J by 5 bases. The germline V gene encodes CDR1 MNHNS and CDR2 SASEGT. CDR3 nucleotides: TGTGCCAGCAGTGACGACAGGGGTTATCAGCCCCAGCATTTT. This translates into CASSDDRGYQPQHF.

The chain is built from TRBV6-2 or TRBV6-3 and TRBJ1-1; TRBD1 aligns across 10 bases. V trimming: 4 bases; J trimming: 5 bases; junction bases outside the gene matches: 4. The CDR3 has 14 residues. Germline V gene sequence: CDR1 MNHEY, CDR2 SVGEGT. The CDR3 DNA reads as TGTGCCAGCAGTTTTGACAGGGGGCAGACTGAAGCTTTCTTT. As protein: CASSFDRGQTEAFF.

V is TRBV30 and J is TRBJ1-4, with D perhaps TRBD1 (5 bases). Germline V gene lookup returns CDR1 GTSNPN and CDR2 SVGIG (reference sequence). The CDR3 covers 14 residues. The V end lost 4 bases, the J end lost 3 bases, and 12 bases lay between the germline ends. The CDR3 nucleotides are TGTGCCTGGAATAAGGGGTCGTCTAATGAAAAACTGTTTTTT. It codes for CAWNKGSSNEKLFF.

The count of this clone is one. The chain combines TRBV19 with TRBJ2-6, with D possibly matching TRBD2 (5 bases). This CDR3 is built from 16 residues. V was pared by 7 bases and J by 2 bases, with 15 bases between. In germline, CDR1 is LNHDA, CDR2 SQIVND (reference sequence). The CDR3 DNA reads TGTGCCAGTACCCTAGGAGGAGGTGCTGGGGCCAACGTCCTGACTTTC. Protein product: CASTLGGGAGANVLTF.

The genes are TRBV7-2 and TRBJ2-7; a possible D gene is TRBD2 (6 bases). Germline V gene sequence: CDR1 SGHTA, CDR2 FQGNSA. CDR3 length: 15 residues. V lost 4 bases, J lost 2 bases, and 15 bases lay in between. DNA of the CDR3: TGTGCCAGCAGCTGGGGGATAGCGGCCACCTACGAGCAGTACTTC. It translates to CASSWGIAATYEQYF.

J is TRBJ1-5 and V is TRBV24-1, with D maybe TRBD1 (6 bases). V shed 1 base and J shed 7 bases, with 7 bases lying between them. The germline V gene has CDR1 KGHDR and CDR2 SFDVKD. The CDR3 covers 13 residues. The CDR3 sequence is CATSDLGGQPQHF. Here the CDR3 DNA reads TGTGCCACCAGTGATTTAGGGGGACAGCCCCAGCATTTT.

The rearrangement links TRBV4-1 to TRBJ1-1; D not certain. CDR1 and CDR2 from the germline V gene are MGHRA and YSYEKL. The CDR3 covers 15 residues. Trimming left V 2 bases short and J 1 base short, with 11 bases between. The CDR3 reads CASSQKYAGNTEAFF. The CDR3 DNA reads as TGCGCCAGCAGCCAAAAGTACGCAGGGAACACTGAAGCTTTCTTT.

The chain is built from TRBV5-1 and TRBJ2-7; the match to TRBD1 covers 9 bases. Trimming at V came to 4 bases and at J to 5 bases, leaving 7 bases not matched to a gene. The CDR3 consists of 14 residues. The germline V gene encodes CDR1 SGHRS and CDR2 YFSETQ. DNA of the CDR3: TGCGCCAGCAGCCAAACAGGGGGCGCGGACGAGCAGTACTTC. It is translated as CASSQTGGADEQYF.

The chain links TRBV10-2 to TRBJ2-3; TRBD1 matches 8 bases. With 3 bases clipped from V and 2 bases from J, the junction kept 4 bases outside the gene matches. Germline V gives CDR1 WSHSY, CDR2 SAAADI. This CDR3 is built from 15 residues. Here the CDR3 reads CASSEPGGTTDTQYF. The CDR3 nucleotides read TGCGCCAGCAGTGAACCAGGGGGCACCACAGATACGCAGTATTTT.

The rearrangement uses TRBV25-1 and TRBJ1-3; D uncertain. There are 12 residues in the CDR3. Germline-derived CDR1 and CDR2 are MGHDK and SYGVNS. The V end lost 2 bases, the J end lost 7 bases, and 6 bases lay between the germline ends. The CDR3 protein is CASSEPSNTIYF. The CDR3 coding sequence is TGTGCCAGCAGTGAACCCTCCAACACCATATATTTT.

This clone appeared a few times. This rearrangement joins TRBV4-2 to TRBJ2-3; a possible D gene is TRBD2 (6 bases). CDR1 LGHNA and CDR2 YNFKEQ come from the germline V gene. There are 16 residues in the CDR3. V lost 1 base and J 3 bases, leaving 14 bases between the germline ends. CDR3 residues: CASSQVRLGGTDTQYF. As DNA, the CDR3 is TGTGCCAGCAGCCAAGTAAGGTTGGGGGGTACAGATACGCAGTATTTT.

The CDR3 reads CASSEARFGYTF. CDR3 coding DNA: TGTGCCAGCAGTGAAGCGAGGTTTGGCTACACCTTC. V gene TRBV2 combines with J gene TRBJ1-2; no definite D call. CDR1 SNHLY and CDR2 FYNNEI come from the germline V gene. The CDR3 consists of 12 residues. V lost 0 bases to trimming and J lost 7 bases, with 6 bases between them.

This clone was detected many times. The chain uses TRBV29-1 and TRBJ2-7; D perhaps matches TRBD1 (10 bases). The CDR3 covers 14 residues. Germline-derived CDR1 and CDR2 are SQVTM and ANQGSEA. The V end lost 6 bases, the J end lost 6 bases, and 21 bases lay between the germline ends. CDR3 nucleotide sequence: TGCAGCGTAGGCGGGGGGGACAGGGGATTCGAGCAGTACTTC. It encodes CSVGGGDRGFEQYF.